Reported below is one TCR beta chain. Its cognate antigen has yet to be identified. No qualities accompany the bases; no much larger clone lies one base away. The data were taken from a study of blood T cell repertoires in COVID-19 (dated by TCRdb to about 2020). With respect to the entire study: The collaborator samples originated in the United States, Italy and Spain and spanned the acute and convalescent phases of COVID-19. The material from the prospective study consisted of cDNA or gDNA derived from T cells, B-cell-depleted T cells, or PBMCs. Subjects who had been exposed to COVID-19, were actively infected with it, or had recovered from it provided the deeply sampled blood TCRbeta repertoires that made up the dataset. The repertoires were made available in a free public database intended to serve as a resource for research on the immune response to SARS-CoV-2. Samples came from the ongoing ImmuneRACE study (first 160 participants) plus 1,254 subjects from 6 global collaborators. A de-identified subject ID, COVID-19 status, age in years and sex were almost always included in the sample metadata. HLA class I and class II types, where available, came from metadata supplied by the sample provider rather than from assay-based typing.

Each collaborating institution followed its own protocols to collect whole blood in K2EDTA tubes. For TCRbeta analysis, collaborators shipped samples as frozen whole blood, isolated PBMCs, or DNA extracted from either of those sample types. The immunoSEQ Assay, a bias-controlled multiplex PCR, was used to amplify TCRbeta CDR3 regions from genomic DNA. In the original analysis: The number of nucleated cells in each sample was estimated from the amplification of reference gene primers within the assay. To quantify the absolute abundance of each unique TCRbeta CDR3 rearrangement, sequence reads were collapsed and filtered. For each sample, productive Simpson clonality was calculated as the square root of Simpson's diversity index over productive rearrangements. Held by TCRdb, this immuneACCESS table contains in-frame sequences only and omits some clones. Under half of the omission traces to an unresolved V gene where checked; the cause of the rest is unknown. The D gene and trimming were derived from the DNA, and the V and J assignments and clone size from that table. This sample holds a few hundred thousand clones; roughly 85% were observed only once. Together, the top ten hold over 0.95% of the sample.

V has 4 bases trimmed and J has 0 bases trimmed; junction bases matching no gene number 11. In the germline V gene, CDR1 corresponds to SGHRS and CDR2 to YFSETQ. Counted from cysteine to phenylalanine, this CDR3 has 18 amino acids. CDR3 DNA is the only sequence kept; it has 54 bases, read in frame from the first base. Broader findings and caveats from the paper: Clinical and demographic metadata were provided uncurated, with the amount varying by source and participant.

Sequenced material: peripheral blood. This TCR derives from a man aged 40-55 years with acute or convalescent COVID-19. This sequence uses TRBV5-1 and TRBJ2-2, and 8 junctional nucleotides match TRBD1. The CDR3 corresponds to CASSPLGQGAANTGELFF. The sequence in DNA is TGCGCCAGCAGCCCGCTGGGGCAGGGGGCAGCGAACACCGGGGAGCTGTTTTTT.